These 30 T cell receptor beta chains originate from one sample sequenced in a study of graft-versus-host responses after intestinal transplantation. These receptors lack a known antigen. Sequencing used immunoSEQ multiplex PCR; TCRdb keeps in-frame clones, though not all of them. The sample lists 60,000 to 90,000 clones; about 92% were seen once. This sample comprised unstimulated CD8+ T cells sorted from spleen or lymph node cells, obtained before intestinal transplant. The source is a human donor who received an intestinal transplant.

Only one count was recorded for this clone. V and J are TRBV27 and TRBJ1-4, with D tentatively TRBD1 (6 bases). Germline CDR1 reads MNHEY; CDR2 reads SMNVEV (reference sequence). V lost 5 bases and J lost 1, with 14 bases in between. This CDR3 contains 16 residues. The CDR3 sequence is CASSQRTGLTNEKLFF. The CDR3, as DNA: TGTGCCAGCAGTCAAAGAACAGGGCTAACTAATGAAAAACTGTTTTTT.

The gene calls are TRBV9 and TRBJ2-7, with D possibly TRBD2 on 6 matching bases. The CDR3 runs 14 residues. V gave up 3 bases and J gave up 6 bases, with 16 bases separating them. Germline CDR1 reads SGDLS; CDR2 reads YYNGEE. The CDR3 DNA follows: TGTGCCAGCAGCGAAGCCGGAGGGGCGACCGAGCAGTACTTC. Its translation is CASSEAGGATEQYF. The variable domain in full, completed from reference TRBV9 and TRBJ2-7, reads DSGVTQTPKHLITATGQRVTLRCSPRSGDLSVYWYQQSLDQGLQFLIQYYNGEERAKGNILERFSAQQFPDLHSELNLSSLELGDSALYFCASSEAGGATEQYFGPGTRLTVT.

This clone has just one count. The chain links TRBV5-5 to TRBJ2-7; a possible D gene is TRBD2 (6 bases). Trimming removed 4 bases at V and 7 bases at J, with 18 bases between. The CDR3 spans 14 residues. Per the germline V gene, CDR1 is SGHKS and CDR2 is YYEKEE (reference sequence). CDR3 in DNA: TGTGCCAGCAGCCCCGGATTTGGGGGGTGGGAGCAGTACTTC. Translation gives CASSPGFGGWEQYF.

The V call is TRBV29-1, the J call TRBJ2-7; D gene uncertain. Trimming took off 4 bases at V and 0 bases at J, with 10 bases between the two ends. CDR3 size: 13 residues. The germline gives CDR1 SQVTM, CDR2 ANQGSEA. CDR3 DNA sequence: TGCAGCGTTGGTCGACAAAACTCCTACGAGCAGTACTTC. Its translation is CSVGRQNSYEQYF.

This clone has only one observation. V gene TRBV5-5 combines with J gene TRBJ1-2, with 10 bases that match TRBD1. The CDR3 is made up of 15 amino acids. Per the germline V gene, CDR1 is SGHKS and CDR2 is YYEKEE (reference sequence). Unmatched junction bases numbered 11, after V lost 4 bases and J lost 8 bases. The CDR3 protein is CASSAPGTGDGGYTF. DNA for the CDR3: TGTGCCAGCAGCGCACCCGGGACAGGGGATGGCGGCTACACCTTC.

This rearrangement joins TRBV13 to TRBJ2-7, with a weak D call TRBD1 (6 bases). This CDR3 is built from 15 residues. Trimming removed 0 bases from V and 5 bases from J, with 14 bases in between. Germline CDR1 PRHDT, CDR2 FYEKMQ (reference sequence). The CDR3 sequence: CASSLGGARSNEQYF. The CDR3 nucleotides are TGTGCCAGCAGCTTAGGGGGGGCCCGGAGTAACGAGCAGTACTTC. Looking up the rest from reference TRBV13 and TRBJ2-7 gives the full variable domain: AAGVIQSPRHLIKEKRETATLKCYPIPRHDTVYWYQQGPGQDPQFLISFYEKMQSDKGSIPDRFSAQQFSDYHSELNMSSLELGDSALYFCASSLGGARSNEQYFGPGTRLTVT.

The CDR3 DNA follows: TGTGCCAGCAGCCTCAAAACAGGGGGCCTGATAGAGACCCAGTACTTC. This gives the protein CASSLKTGGLIETQYF. This chain joins TRBV27 and TRBJ2-5; TRBD1 aligns across 9 bases. CDR1 and CDR2 from the germline V gene are MNHEY and SMNVEV (reference sequence). The junction had 12 bases not matched to a gene; V was cut back by 6 bases and J by 4 bases. This CDR3 contains 16 residues.

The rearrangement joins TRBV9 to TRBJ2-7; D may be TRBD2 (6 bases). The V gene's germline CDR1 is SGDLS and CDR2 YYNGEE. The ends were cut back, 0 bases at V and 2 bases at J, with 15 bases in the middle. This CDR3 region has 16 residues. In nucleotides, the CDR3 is TGTGCCAGCAGCGTAGCTTTGGCTAGCGCCGCCTACGAGCAGTACTTC. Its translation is CASSVALASAAYEQYF.

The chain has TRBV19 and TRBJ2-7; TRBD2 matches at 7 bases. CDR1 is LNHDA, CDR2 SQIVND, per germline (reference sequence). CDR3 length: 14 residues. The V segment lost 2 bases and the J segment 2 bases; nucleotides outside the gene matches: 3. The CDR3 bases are TGTGCCAGTAGTATATCAGGGACTACCTACGAGCAGTACTTC. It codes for CASSISGTTYEQYF.

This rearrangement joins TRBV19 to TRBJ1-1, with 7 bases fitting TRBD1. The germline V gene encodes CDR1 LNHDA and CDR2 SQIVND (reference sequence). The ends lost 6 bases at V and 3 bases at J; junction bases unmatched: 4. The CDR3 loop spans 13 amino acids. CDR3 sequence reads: CASSDGQDTEAFF. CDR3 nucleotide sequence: TGTGCCAGTAGCGACGGACAGGACACTGAAGCTTTCTTT.

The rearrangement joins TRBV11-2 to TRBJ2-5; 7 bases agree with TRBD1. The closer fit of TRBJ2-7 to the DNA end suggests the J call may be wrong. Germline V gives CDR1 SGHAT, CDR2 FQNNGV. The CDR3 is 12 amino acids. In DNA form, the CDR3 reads TGTGCCAGCCGGGACAGCTCCTACGAGCAGTACTTC. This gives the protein CASRDSSYEQYF.

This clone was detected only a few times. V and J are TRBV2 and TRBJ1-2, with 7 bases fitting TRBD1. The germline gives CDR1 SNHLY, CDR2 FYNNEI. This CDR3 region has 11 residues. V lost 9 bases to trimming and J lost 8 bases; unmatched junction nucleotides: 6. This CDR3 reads CARRTGDGYTF. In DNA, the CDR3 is TGTGCCAGAAGAACAGGGGACGGCTACACCTTC.

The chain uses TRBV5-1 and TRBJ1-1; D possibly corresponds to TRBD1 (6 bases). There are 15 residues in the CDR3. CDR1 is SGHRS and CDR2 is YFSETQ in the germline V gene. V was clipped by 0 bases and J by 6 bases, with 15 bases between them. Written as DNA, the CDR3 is TGCGCCAGCAGCTTGGCGGGGGGGCGCGGAGCTGAAGCTTTCTTT. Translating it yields CASSLAGGRGAEAFF. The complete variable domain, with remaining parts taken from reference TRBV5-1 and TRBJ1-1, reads KAGVTQTPRYLIKTRGQQVTLSCSPISGHRSVSWYQQTPGQGLQFLFEYFSETQRNKGNFPGRFSGRQFSNSRSEMNVSTLELGDSALYLCASSLAGGRGAEAFFGQGTRLTVV.

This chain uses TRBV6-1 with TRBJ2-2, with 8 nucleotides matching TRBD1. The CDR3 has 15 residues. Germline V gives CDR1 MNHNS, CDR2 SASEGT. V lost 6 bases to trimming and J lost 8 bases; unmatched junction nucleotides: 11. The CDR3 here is CASRGRDRRIGELFF. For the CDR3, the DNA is TGTGCCAGCAGGGGACGGGACAGGAGGATTGGGGAGCTGTTTTTT.

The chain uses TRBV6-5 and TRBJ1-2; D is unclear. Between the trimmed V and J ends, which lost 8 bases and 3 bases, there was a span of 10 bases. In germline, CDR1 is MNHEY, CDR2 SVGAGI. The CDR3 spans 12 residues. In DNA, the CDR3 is TGTGCCAGCGCGGACTGGGACTATGGCTACACCTTC. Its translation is CASADWDYGYTF.

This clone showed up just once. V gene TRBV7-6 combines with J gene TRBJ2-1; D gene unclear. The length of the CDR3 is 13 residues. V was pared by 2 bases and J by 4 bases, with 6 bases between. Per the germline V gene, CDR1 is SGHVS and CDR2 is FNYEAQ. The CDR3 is CASSLSEYNEQFF. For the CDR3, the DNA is TGTGCCAGCAGCTTATCTGAGTACAATGAGCAGTTCTTC.

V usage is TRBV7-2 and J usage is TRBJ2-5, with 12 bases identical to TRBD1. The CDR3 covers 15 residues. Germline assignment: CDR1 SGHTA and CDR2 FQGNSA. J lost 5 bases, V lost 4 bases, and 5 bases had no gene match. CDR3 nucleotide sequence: TGTGCCAGCAGCTCAGGGACAGGGGGCGTCGAGACCCAGTACTTC. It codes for CASSSGTGGVETQYF.

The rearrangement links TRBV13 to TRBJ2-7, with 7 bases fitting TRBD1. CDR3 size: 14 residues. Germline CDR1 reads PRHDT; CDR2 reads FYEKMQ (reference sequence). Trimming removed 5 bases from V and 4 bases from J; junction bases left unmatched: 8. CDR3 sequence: CASSHRGRSYEQYF. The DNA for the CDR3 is TGTGCCAGCAGCCACAGGGGCCGCAGTTACGAGCAGTACTTC.

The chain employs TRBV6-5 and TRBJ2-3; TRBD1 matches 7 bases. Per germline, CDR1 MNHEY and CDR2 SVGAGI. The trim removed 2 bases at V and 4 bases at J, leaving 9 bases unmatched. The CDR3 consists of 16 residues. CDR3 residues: CASSYPDRWGPDTQYF. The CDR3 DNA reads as TGTGCCAGCAGTTACCCGGACAGGTGGGGACCAGATACGCAGTATTTT.

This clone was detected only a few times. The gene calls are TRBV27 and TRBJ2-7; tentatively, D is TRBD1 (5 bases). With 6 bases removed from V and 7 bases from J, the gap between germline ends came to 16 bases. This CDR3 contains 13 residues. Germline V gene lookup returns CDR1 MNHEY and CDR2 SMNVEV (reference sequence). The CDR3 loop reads CASRPDTIGEQYF. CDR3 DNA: TGTGCCAGCAGGCCGGACACCATAGGTGAGCAGTACTTC.

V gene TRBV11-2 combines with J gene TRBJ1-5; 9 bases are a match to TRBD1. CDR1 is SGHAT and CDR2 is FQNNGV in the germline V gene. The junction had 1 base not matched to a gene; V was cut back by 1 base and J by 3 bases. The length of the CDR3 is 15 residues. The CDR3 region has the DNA TGTGCCAGCAGCTTAGGACAGGGGGTCAATCAGCCCCAGCATTTT. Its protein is CASSLGQGVNQPQHF.

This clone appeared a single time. Written as DNA, the CDR3 is TGTGCCAGTAGATTGACCGGGACAGGTGCCTACGAGCAGTACTTC. Translation gives CASRLTGTGAYEQYF. This chain joins TRBV19 and TRBJ2-7, with TRBD1 matching 8 bases. The V gene's germline CDR1 is LNHDA and CDR2 SQIVND (reference sequence). The CDR3 consists of 15 residues. V was pared by 6 bases and J by 2 bases, with 9 bases of the junction left unmatched.

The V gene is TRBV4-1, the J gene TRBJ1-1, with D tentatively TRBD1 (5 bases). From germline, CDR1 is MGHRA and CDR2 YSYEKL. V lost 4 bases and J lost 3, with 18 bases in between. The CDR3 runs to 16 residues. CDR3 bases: TGCGCCAGCAGCCCGCCGACGGATGGGGCCTACACTGAAGCTTTCTTT. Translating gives CASSPPTDGAYTEAFF.

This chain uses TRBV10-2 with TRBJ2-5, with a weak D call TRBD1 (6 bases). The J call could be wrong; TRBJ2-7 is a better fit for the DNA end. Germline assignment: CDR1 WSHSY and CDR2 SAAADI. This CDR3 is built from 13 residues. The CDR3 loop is CASRGQGNYEQYF. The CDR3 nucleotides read TGCGCCAGCAGGGGACAAGGAAACTACGAGCAGTACTTC.

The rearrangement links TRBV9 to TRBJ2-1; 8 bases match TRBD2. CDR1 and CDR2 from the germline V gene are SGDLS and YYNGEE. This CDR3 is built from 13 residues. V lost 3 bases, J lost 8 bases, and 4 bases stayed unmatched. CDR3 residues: CASSGSLADEQFF. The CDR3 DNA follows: TGTGCCAGCAGCGGCTCACTAGCGGATGAGCAGTTCTTC.

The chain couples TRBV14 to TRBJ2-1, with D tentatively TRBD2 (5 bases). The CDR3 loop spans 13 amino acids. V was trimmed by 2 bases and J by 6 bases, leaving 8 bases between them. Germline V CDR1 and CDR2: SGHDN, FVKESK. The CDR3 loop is CASSQFRGNEQFF. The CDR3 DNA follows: TGTGCCAGCAGCCAATTTCGGGGCAATGAGCAGTTCTTC.

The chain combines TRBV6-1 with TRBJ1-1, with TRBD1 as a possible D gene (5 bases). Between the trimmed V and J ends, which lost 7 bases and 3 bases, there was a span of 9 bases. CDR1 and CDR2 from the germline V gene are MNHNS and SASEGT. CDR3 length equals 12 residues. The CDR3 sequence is CASTRVYTEAFF. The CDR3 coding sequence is TGTGCCAGCACCAGGGTATACACTGAAGCTTTCTTT.

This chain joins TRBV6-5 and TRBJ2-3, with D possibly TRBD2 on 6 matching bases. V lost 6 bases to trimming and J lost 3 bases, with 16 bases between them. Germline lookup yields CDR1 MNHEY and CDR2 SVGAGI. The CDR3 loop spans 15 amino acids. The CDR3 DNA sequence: TGTGCCAGCAGCCGGAAAGGGAGGTTGACAGATACGCAGTATTTT. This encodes CASSRKGRLTDTQYF.

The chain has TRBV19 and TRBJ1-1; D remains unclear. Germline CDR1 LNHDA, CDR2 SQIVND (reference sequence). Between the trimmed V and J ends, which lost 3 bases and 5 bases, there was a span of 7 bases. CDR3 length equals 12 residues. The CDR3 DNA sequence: TGTGCCAGTAGTATCCATAGTACTGAAGCTTTCTTT. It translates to CASSIHSTEAFF.

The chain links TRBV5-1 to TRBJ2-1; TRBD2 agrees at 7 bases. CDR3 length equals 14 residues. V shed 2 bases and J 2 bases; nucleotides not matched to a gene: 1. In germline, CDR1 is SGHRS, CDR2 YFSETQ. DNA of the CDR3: TGCGCCAGCAGCTTAGCGGGGCCCTACAATGAGCAGTTCTTC. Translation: CASSLAGPYNEQFF.